This TCR beta chain derives from a study of blood T cell repertoires in COVID-19. Study overall: T cells, B-cell-depleted T cells, or PBMCs provided the cDNA or gDNA that served as material.

This CDR3 is built from 14 residues. Germline V gene sequence: CDR1 MGHDK, CDR2 SYGVNS. V lost 8 bases to trimming and J lost 3 bases, with 13 bases between them. Authors' analysis steps: It was from reference gene primer amplification that nucleated cell counts were estimated. Measured with immunoSEQ multiplex PCR; TCRdb has only the in-frame clones, and not every one. The V and J calls and clone size were taken over from that table, and D and trimming were inferred from the DNA. The table includes 200,000 to 300,000 clones, around four fifths detected once. Source material: peripheral blood. The receptor was derived from a man aged 55 to 70 with acute or convalescent COVID-19. The chain has TRBV25-1 and TRBJ1-4; D uncertain. CDR3 sequence: CASAPGLANEKLFF. The CDR3 DNA reads TGTGCCAGCGCGCCAGGTCTGGCTAATGAAAAACTGTTTTTT. Supplemented by reference TRBV25-1 and TRBJ1-4, the full variable domain reads EADIYQTPRYLVIGTGKKITLECSQTMGHDKMYWYQQDPGMELHLIHYSYGVNSTEKGDLSSESTVSRIRTEHFPLTLESARPSHTSQYLCASAPGLANEKLFFGSGTQLSVL.